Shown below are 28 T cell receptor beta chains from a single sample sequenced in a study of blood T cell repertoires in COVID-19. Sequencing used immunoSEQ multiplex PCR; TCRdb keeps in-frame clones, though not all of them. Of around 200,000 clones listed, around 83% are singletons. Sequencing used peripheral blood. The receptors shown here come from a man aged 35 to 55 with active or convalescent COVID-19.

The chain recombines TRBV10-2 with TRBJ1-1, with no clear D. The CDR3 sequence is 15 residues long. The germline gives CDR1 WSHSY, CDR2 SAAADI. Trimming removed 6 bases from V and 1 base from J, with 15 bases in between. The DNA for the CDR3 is TGCGCCAGCAGGAGGGATCCCGCCGGGAACACTGAAGCTTTCTTT. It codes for CASRRDPAGNTEAFF.

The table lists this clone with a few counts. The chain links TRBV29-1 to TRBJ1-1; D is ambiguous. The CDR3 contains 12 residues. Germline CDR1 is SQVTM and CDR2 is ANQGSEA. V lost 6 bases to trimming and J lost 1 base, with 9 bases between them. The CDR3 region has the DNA TGCAGCGTCCAGTGGAGGAACACTGAAGCTTTCTTT. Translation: CSVQWRNTEAFF.

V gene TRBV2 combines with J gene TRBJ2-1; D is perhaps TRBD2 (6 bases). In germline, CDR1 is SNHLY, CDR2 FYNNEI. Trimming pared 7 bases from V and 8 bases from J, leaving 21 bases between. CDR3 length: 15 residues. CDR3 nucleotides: TGTGCCAGCATTCAGATACTAGCAGAGGGCCATGAGCAGTTCTTC. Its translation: CASIQILAEGHEQFF.

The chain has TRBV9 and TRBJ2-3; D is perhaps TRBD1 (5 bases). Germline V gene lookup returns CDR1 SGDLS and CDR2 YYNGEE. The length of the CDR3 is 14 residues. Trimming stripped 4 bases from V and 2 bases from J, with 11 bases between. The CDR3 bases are TGTGCCAGCAGCCCCAGGGCAGACACAGATACGCAGTATTTT. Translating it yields CASSPRADTDTQYF.

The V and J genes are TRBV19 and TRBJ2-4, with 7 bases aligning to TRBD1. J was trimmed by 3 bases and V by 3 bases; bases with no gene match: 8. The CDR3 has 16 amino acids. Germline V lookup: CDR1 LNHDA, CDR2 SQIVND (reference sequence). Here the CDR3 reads CASSINRGESKNIQYF. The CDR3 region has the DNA TGTGCCAGTAGTATCAACAGGGGAGAGAGCAAAAACATTCAGTACTTC. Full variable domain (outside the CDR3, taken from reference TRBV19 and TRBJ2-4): DGGITQSPKYLFRKEGQNVTLSCEQNLNHDAMYWYRQDPGQGLRLIYYSQIVNDFQKGDIAEGYSVSREKKESFPLTVTSAQKNPTAFYLCASSINRGESKNIQYFGAGTRLSVL.

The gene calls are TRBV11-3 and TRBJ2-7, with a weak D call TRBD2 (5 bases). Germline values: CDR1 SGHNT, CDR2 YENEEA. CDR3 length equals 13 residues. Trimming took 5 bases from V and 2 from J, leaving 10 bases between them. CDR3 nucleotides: TGTGCCAGCAGCCCTCGTAGCGCCTACGAGCAGTACTTC. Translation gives CASSPRSAYEQYF.

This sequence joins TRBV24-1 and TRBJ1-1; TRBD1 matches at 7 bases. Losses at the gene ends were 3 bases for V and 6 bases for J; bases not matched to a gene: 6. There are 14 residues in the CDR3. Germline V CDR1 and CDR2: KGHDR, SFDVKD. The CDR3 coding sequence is TGTGCCACCAGTGATCCCCTGACAGGGCCTGAAGCTTTCTTT. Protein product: CATSDPLTGPEAFF.

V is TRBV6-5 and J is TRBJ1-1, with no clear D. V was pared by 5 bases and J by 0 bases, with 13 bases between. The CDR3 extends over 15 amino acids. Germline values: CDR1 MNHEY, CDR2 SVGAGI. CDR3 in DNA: TGTGCCAGCAGTCCGGAGGAAATCCTGAACACTGAAGCTTTCTTT. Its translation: CASSPEEILNTEAFF.

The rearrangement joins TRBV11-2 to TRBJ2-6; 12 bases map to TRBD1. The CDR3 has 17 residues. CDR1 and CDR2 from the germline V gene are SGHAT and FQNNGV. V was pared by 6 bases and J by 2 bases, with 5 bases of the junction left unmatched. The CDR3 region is CASRHRDRGPGANVLTF. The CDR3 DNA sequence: TGTGCCAGCAGACACCGGGACAGGGGGCCTGGGGCCAACGTCCTGACTTTC.

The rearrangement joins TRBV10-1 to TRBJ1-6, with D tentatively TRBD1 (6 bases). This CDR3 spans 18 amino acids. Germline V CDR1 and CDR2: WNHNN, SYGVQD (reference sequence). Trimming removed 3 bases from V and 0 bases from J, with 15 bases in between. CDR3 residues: CASSEGTPYPSYNSPLHF. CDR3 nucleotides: TGCGCCAGCAGTGAAGGGACACCTTACCCCTCCTATAATTCACCCCTCCACTTT.

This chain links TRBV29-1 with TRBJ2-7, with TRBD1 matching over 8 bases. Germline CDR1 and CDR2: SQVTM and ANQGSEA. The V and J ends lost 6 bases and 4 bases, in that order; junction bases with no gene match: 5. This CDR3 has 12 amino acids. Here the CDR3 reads CSVGQGRYEQYF. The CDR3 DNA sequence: TGCAGCGTCGGACAGGGCAGGTACGAGCAGTACTTC.

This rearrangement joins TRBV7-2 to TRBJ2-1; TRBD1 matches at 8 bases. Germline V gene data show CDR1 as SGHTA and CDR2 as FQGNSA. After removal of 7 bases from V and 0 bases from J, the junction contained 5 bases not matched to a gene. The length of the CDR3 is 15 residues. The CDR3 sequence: CASILDRGSYNEQFF. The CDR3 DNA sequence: TGTGCCAGCATCCTAGACAGGGGCTCCTACAATGAGCAGTTCTTC.

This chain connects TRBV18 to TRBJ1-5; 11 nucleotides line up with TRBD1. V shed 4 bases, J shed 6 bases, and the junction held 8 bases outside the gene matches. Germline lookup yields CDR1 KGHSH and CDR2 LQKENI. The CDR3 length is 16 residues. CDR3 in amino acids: CASSLGQGADGQPQHF. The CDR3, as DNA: TGTGCCAGCTCACTCGGACAGGGGGCTGACGGTCAGCCCCAGCATTTT.

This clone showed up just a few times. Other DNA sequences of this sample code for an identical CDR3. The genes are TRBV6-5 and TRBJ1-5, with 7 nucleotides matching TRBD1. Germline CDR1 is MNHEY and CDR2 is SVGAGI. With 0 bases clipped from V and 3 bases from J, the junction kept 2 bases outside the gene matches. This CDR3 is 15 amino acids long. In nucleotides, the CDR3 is TGTGCCAGCAGTTACTCGGGGACAGACAATCAGCCCCAGCATTTT. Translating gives CASSYSGTDNQPQHF.

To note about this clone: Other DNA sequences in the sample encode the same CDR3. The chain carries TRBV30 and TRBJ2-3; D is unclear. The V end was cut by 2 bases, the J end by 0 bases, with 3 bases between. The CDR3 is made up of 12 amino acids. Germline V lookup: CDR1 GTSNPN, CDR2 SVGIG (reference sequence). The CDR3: CAWSPSTDTQYF. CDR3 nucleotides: TGTGCCTGGAGTCCGAGCACAGATACGCAGTATTTT.

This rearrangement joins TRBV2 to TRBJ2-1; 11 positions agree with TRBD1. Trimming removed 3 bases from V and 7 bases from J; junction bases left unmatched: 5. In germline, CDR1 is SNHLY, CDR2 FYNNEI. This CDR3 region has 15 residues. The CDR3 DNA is TGTGCCAGCAGTGAGGGACAGGGGGTTGGAAATGAGCAGTTCTTC. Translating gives CASSEGQGVGNEQFF.

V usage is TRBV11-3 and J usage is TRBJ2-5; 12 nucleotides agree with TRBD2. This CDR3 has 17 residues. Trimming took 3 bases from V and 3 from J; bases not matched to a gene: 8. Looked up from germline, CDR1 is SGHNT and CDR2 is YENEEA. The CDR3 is CASSLGRTSGNEETQYF. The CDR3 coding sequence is TGTGCCAGCAGCTTGGGCAGGACTAGCGGGAACGAAGAGACCCAGTACTTC.

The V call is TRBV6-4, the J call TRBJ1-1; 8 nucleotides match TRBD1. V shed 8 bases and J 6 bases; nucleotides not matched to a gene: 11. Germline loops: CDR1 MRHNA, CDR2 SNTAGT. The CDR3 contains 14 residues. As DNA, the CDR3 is TGTGCCAGCCGCAATACAGGGGGAAATGCTGAAGCTTTCTTT. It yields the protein CASRNTGGNAEAFF.

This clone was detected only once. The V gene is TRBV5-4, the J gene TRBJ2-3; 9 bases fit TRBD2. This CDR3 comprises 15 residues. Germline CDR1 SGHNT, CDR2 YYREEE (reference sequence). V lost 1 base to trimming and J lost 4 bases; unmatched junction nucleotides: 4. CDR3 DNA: TGTGCCAGCAGCTTGATGGCGGGAGGGTCAGATACGCAGTATTTT. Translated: CASSLMAGGSDTQYF.

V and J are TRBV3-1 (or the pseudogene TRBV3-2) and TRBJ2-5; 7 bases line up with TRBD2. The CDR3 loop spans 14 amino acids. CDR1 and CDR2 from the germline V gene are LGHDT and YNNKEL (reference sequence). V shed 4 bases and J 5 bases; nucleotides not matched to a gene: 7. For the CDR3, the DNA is TGTGCCAGCAGCCGGGGGGGATGGGCGGAGACCCAGTACTTC. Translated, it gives CASSRGGWAETQYF.

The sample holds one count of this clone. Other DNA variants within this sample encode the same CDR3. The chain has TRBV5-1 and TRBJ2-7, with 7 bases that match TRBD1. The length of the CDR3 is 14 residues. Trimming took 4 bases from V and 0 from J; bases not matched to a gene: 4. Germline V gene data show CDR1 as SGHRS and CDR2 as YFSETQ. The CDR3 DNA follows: TGCGCCAGCAGCCTTTCAGGGGGCTCCTACGAGCAGTACTTC. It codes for CASSLSGGSYEQYF. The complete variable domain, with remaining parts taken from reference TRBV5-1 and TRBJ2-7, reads KAGVTQTPRYLIKTRGQQVTLSCSPISGHRSVSWYQQTPGQGLQFLFEYFSETQRNKGNFPGRFSGRQFSNSRSEMNVSTLELGDSALYLCASSLSGGSYEQYFGPGTRLTVT.

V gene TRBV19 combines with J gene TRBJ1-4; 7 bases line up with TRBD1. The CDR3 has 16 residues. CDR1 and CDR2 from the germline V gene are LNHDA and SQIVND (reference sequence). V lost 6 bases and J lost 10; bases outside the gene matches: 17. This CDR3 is CASSTRQGITGGKLFF. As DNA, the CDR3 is TGTGCCAGTAGCACGCGACAGGGTATAACTGGGGGAAAACTGTTTTTT.

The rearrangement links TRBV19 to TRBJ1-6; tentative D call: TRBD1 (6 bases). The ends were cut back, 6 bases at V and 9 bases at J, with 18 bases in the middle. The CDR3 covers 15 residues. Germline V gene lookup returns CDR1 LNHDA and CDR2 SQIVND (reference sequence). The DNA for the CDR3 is TGTGCCAGTAGGGGGGCGGGTCCGGGACGTTCACCCCTCCACTTT. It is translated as CASRGAGPGRSPLHF.

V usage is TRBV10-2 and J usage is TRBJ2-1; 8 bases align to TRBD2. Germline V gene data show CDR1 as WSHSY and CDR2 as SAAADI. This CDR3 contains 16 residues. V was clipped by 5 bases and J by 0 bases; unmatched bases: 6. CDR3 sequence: CASSLQSGSSYNEQFF. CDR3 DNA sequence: TGCGCCAGCAGTCTACAAAGCGGGAGCTCCTACAATGAGCAGTTCTTC.

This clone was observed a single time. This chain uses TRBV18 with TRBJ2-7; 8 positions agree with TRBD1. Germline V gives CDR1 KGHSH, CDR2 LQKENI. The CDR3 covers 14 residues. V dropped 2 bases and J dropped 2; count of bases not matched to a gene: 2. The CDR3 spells CASSPRTGTYEQYF. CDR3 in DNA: TGTGCCAGCTCACCAAGGACAGGGACCTACGAGCAGTACTTC.

CDR3 loop: CSVEGGGALNYGYTF. CDR3 in DNA: TGCAGCGTTGAAGGGGGGGGAGCTCTAAACTATGGCTACACCTTC. The J gene is TRBJ1-2, the V gene TRBV29-1; possible D gene TRBD1, 5 bases. From germline, CDR1 is SQVTM and CDR2 ANQGSEA. The V end lost 1 base, the J end lost 2 bases, and 14 bases lay between the germline ends. The CDR3 spans 15 residues.

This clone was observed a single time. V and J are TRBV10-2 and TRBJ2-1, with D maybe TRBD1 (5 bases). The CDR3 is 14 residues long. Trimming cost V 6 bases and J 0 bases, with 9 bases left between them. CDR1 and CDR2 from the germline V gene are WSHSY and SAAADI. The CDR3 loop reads CASRTGSSYNEQFF. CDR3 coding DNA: TGCGCCAGCAGAACAGGCAGCTCCTACAATGAGCAGTTCTTC.

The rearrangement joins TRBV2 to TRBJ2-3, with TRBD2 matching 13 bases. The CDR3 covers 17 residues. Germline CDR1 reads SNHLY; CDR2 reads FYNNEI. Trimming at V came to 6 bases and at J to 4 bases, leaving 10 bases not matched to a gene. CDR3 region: CASRSGTSGKRADTQYF. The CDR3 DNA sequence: TGTGCCAGCAGGTCCGGGACTAGCGGGAAGAGGGCAGATACGCAGTATTTT.